Listed here is a single TCR beta chain. Antigen: not known. The germline V gene encodes CDR1 LNHDA and CDR2 SQIVND (reference sequence). This CDR3 is built from 15 residues. V shed 7 bases and J shed 0 bases, with 14 bases lying between them. This entry belongs to a study of T cell responses to AZD1222 COVID-19 vaccine. Study-wide points: A reported finding is that nearly half of spike-specific TCRs target unmutated variant regions. Sampled repertoires all dated from after the peak T cell response.

Profiling relied on immunoSEQ multiplex PCR, and the TCRdb table lists in-frame clones only, not all of them. The sample holds about 130,000 clones; almost 85% are singletons and the top ten take 7.9%. The origin of this receptor is an adult who received the MenACWY meningococcal vaccine as a control. V gene TRBV19 combines with J gene TRBJ2-3, with D hard to call. The specimen comprised peripheral blood, sampled 28 days after the second dose of the MenACWY control vaccine. The CDR3 sequence: CASKWALASTDTQYF. Here the CDR3 DNA reads TGTGCCAGTAAGTGGGCCCTCGCGAGCACAGATACGCAGTATTTT.